Detailed here is one T cell receptor beta chain. The data originate from a study of T cell changes during pregnancy in multiple sclerosis. Profiling relied on immunoSEQ multiplex PCR, and the TCRdb table lists in-frame clones only, not all of them. The table has about 53,000 clones, around nine tenths seen once. This receptor was obtained from a female donor with multiple sclerosis, enrolled in a pregnancy study. Sequences were derived from CD4+ T cells from peripheral blood mononuclear cells, sampled in the third trimester of pregnancy.

For the CDR3, the DNA is TGCGCCAGCAGCTTGGGGCAGGGGGCAGGCAAGATGATGTTTTTT. Amino acids: CASSLGQGAGKMMFF. This sequence joins TRBV5-1 and TRBJ1-4; 8 positions agree with TRBD1. CDR1 SGHRS and CDR2 YFSETQ come from the germline V gene. This CDR3 has 15 residues. V lost 0 bases, J lost 15 bases, and 13 bases stayed unmatched.